Each of the 13 T cell receptor beta chains below was sequenced from the same sample in a study of early T cells in non-severe SARS-CoV-2 infection. TCRdb called the 5' RACE reads again in MiXCR, with one record for every CDR3 protein. This sample yields about 110,000 distinct CDR3 sequences, of which around 10% are seen a single time; 7.6% belongs to the top ten. Input material: whole blood. The receptor set was obtained from an adult who was a healthcare worker with PCR-confirmed SARS-CoV-2 infection or an uninfected control (not recorded which).

This clonotype was recorded at least ten times. The chain carries TRBV5-1 and TRBJ1-1; tentatively, D is TRBD1 (5 bases). Germline V gene sequence: CDR1 SGHRS, CDR2 YFSETQ. The CDR3 consists of 14 residues. V shed 1 base and J shed 2 bases, with 9 bases lying between them. CDR3 DNA: TGCGCCAGCAGCTTGCGGCAGGGCAACACTGAAGCTTTCTTT. It encodes CASSLRQGNTEAFF.

This clonotype turned up a few times. The chain couples TRBV28 to TRBJ1-1; 8 bases match TRBD1. Germline loops: CDR1 MDHEN, CDR2 SYDVKM. V dropped 6 bases and J dropped 5; count of bases not matched to a gene: 5. This CDR3 contains 13 residues. The CDR3: CASSPGTGTEAFF. CDR3 nucleotides: TGTGCCAGCAGCCCTGGGACAGGAACTGAAGCTTTCTTT.

The CDR3 protein is CASRMTEKLFF. The CDR3 nucleotides read TGTGCCAGCAGAATGACCGAAAAACTGTTTTTT. The rearrangement uses TRBV6-2 or TRBV6-3 and TRBJ1-4; no definite D call. Germline lookup yields CDR1 MNHEY and CDR2 SVGEGT. V was trimmed by 6 bases and J by 8 bases, leaving 7 bases between them. The CDR3 contains 11 residues.

In this sample, this clonotype turned up many times. The chain carries TRBV20-1 and TRBJ1-5; TRBD1 might be the D (5 bases). The germline V and J ends were trimmed by 6 bases and 0 bases, with 15 bases remaining between them. CDR3 length equals 15 residues. The germline CDR1 and CDR2 sequences are DFQATT and SNEGSKA (reference sequence). CDR3 region: CSAPDRNNSNQPQHF. CDR3 bases: TGCAGTGCGCCAGACAGAAACAATAGCAATCAGCCCCAGCATTTT.

The J gene is TRBJ2-7, the V gene TRBV9; 11 bases map to TRBD2. Germline CDR1 is SGDLS and CDR2 is YYNGEE. This CDR3 has 17 residues. V lost 3 bases and J lost 6; bases outside the gene matches: 14. CDR3 sequence: CASSGEGTSGGVGEQYF. The CDR3 nucleotides are TGTGCCAGCAGCGGAGAAGGGACTAGCGGTGGGGTTGGCGAGCAGTACTTC.

This clonotype appeared a few times. The chain has TRBV6-5 and TRBJ2-3; D is possibly TRBD2 (5 bases). Germline V lookup: CDR1 MNHEY, CDR2 SVGAGI. There are 14 residues in the CDR3. V lost 6 bases and J 4 bases, leaving 14 bases between the germline ends. The CDR3, as DNA: TGTGCCAGCAGCCTAAATGGGAGCCCAGATACGCAGTATTTT. Encoded protein: CASSLNGSPDTQYF.

The chain is built from TRBV28 and TRBJ1-1; no definite D call. The germline V and J ends were trimmed by 6 bases and 4 bases, with 9 bases remaining between them. The CDR3 is 12 amino acids. Looked up from germline, CDR1 is MDHEN and CDR2 is SYDVKM. Here the CDR3 reads CASRGYRTEAFF. CDR3 bases: TGTGCCAGCAGGGGGTACCGCACTGAAGCTTTCTTT.

This clonotype was picked up many times. V gene TRBV12-3 or TRBV12-4 combines with J gene TRBJ1-3, with unresolved D. The CDR3 is 12 residues long. V gave up 2 bases and J gave up 4 bases, with 3 bases separating them. This chain's CDR3 is CASSLNGNTIYF. CDR3 coding DNA: TGTGCCAGCAGTTTAAACGGAAACACCATATATTTT.

This clonotype was seen a handful of times. This chain uses TRBV19 with TRBJ1-5; the D is unclear. CDR1 LNHDA and CDR2 SQIVND come from the germline V gene (reference sequence). V lost 3 bases and J lost 7, with 7 bases in between. The CDR3 sequence is 12 residues long. CDR3 DNA: TGTGCCAGTAGTATGCGGGCCCAGCCCCAGCATTTT. It encodes CASSMRAQPQHF. Full variable domain (missing parts from reference TRBV19 and TRBJ1-5): DGGITQSPKYLFRKEGQNVTLSCEQNLNHDAMYWYRQDPGQGLRLIYYSQIVNDFQKGDIAEGYSVSREKKESFPLTVTSAQKNPTAFYLCASSMRAQPQHFGDGTRLSIL.

This clonotype has at least ten counts. The V and J genes are TRBV10-3 and TRBJ2-1; the match to TRBD2 covers 7 bases. This CDR3 comprises 13 residues. Germline V lookup: CDR1 ENHRY, CDR2 SYGVKD. With 3 bases clipped from V and 8 bases from J, the junction kept 4 bases outside the gene matches. The CDR3 reads CAISDGTNDEQFF. CDR3 in DNA: TGTGCCATCAGTGATGGGACTAACGATGAGCAGTTCTTC.

Many counts were recorded for this clonotype. The chain links TRBV9 to TRBJ2-1; unclear D gene. The CDR3 extends over 14 amino acids. Germline CDR1 is SGDLS and CDR2 is YYNGEE. The V gene lost 2 bases and the J gene lost 2 bases, with 8 bases spanning the gap. CDR3 coding DNA: TGTGCCAGCAGCGTTACGGGCGCCTACAATGAGCAGTTCTTC. Its translation is CASSVTGAYNEQFF.

Ten or more counts support this clonotype. The chain links TRBV2 to TRBJ2-1, with 8 bases aligning to TRBD2. The CDR3 extends over 13 amino acids. Germline V lookup: CDR1 SNHLY, CDR2 FYNNEI. The J segment lost 7 bases and the V segment lost 4 bases, leaving 3 bases of the junction unmatched. CDR3 residues: CASSAGGRNEQFF. The CDR3 DNA reads as TGTGCCAGCAGTGCGGGAGGGCGGAATGAGCAGTTCTTC.

This clonotype was counted at least ten times. The gene calls are TRBV18 and TRBJ2-5, with 7 bases that match TRBD2. The CDR3 extends over 13 amino acids. CDR1 and CDR2 from the germline V gene are KGHSH and LQKENI. V gave up 6 bases and J gave up 3 bases; unmatched junction bases: 4. The CDR3 DNA follows: TGTGCCAGCTCCCCCGGGACTAAAGAGACCCAGTACTTC. Translated: CASSPGTKETQYF.